At least ten counts were recorded for the clone carrying this TCR beta chain. Its antigen is unknown. This specimen belongs to a study of CD8 T cells in ankylosing spondylitis. Overall study findings and caveats: Disease-linked clones were reportedly significantly enriched in matched ankylosing spondylitis synovial fluid. Reactive arthritis synovial fluid and blood were previously reported to contain some motif variants. Clones linked to disease, bearing a CD8+ phenotype, were relatively rare in peripheral blood.

Germline V CDR1 and CDR2: SQVTM, ANQGSEA. CDR3 size: 14 residues. V lost 4 bases and J lost 2; bases outside the gene matches: 5. Construction of TCR beta libraries was performed using quantitative 5'-RACE with molecular barcodes. TCRdb re-called the 5' RACE reads through MiXCR, storing one row per CDR3 protein. The sample lists about 130,000 distinct CDR3 sequences; approximately 13% were seen once. The sequence was obtained from a female donor with ankylosing spondylitis or in good health (not recorded which). What was sequenced was blood, either unsorted or a sorted T cell fraction (not recorded which). V and J are TRBV29-1 and TRBJ2-3; 8 bases map to TRBD1. In nucleotides, the CDR3 is TGCAGCGTTGTGCAGGGGGCTTACACAGATACGCAGTATTTT. Its translation is CSVVQGAYTDTQYF.